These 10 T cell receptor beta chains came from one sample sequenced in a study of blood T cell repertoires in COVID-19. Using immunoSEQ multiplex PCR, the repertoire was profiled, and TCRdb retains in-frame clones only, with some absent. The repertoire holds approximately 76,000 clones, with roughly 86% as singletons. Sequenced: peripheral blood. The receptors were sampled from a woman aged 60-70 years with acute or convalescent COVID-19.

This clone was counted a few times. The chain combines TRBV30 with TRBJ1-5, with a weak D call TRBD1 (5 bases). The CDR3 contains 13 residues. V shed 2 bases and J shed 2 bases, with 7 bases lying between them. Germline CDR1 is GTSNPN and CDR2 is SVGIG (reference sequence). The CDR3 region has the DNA TGTGCCTGGAGTAAACAGGGCAATCAGCCCCAGCATTTT. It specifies CAWSKQGNQPQHF.

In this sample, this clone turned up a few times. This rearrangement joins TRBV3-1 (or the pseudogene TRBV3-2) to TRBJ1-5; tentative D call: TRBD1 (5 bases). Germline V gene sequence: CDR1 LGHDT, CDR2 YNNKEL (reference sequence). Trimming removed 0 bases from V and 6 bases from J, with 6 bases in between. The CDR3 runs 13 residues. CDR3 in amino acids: CASSQDQGQPQHF. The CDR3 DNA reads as TGTGCCAGCAGCCAAGATCAGGGTCAGCCCCAGCATTTT.

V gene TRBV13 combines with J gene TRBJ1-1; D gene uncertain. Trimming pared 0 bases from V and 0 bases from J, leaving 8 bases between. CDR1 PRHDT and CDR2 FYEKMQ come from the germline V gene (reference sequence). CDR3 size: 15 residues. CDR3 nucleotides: TGTGCCAGCAGCTTAGGCCCCGGGGTGAACACTGAAGCTTTCTTT. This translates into CASSLGPGVNTEAFF. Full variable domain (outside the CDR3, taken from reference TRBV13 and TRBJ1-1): AAGVIQSPRHLIKEKRETATLKCYPIPRHDTVYWYQQGPGQDPQFLISFYEKMQSDKGSIPDRFSAQQFSDYHSELNMSSLELGDSALYFCASSLGPGVNTEAFFGQGTRLTVV.

The CDR3 region is CASSLSAGATEAFF. The CDR3 coding sequence is TGCGCCAGCAGCTTATCTGCGGGGGCCACTGAAGCTTTCTTT. This chain links TRBV5-1 with TRBJ1-1, with D possibly TRBD1 on 6 matching bases. CDR3 length: 14 amino acids. CDR1 SGHRS and CDR2 YFSETQ come from the germline V gene. V lost 2 bases, J lost 4 bases, and 12 bases lay in between. Full variable domain (missing parts from reference TRBV5-1 and TRBJ1-1): KAGVTQTPRYLIKTRGQQVTLSCSPISGHRSVSWYQQTPGQGLQFLFEYFSETQRNKGNFPGRFSGRQFSNSRSEMNVSTLELGDSALYLCASSLSAGATEAFFGQGTRLTVV.

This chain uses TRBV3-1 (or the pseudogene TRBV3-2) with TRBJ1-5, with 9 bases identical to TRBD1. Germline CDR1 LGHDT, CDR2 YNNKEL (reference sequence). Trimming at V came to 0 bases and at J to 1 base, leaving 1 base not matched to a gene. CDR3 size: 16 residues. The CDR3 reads CASSQEGTGSNQPQHF. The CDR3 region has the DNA TGTGCCAGCAGCCAAGAGGGGACAGGGAGCAATCAGCCCCAGCATTTT.

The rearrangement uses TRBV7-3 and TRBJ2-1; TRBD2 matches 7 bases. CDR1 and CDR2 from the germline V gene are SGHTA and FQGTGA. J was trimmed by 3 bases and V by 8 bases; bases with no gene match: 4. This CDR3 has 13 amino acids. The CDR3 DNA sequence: TGTGCCAGCTCGGCGGGGGACTACAATGAGCAGTTCTTC. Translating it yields CASSAGDYNEQFF.

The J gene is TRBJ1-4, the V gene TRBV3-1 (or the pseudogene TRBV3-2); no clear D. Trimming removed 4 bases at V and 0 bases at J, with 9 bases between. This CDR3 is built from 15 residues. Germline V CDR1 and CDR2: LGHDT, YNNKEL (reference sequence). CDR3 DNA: TGTGCCAGCAGCCGGCAGTATGCAACTAATGAAAAACTGTTTTTT. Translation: CASSRQYATNEKLFF.

CDR3 residues: CSDEPPTGGWWEQYF. The CDR3 DNA reads as TGCAGCGACGAGCCCCCGACAGGGGGATGGTGGGAGCAGTACTTC. The chain joins TRBV29-1 to TRBJ2-7; 9 bases map to TRBD1. The CDR3 has 15 residues. From germline, CDR1 is SQVTM and CDR2 ANQGSEA. Trimming removed 7 bases from V and 7 bases from J; junction bases left unmatched: 17.

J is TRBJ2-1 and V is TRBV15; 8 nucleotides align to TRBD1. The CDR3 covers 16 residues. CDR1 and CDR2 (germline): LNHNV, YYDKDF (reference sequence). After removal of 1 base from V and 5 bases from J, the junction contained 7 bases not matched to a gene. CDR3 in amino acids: CATSRGDRGDNNEQFF. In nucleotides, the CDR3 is TGTGCCACCAGCAGAGGCGACAGGGGAGACAACAATGAGCAGTTCTTC.

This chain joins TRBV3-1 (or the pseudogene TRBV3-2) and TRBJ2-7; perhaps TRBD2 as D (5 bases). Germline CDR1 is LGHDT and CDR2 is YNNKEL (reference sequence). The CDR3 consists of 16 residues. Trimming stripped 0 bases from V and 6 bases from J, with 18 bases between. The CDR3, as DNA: TGTGCCAGCAGCCAAGAAGGAGGAGGTAAGGTGTCCGAGCAGTACTTC. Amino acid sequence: CASSQEGGGKVSEQYF.